This TCR beta chain was documented in a study of high-grade serous ovarian cancer treatment subgroups. Data came from immunoSEQ multiplex PCR; TCRdb stores just in-frame clones and leaves some out. The data hold 4,800 or so clones, with approximately 70% observed a single time. From germline, CDR1 is SGHRS and CDR2 YFSETQ. The CDR3 runs 15 residues. V was pared by 7 bases and J by 4 bases, with 7 bases of the junction left unmatched. The tumor samples were collected prior to definitive surgery or chemotherapy. This clonotype was sampled from a human donor with high-grade serous ovarian cancer. J is TRBJ2-3 and V is TRBV5-1; 12 nucleotides line up with TRBD2. Sequencing used tumor tissue. CDR3: CASRLTSGSADTQYF. The CDR3, as DNA: TGCGCCAGCCGATTGACTAGCGGGAGCGCAGATACGCAGTATTTT. The variable domain in full, completed from reference TRBV5-1 and TRBJ2-3, reads KAGVTQTPRYLIKTRGQQVTLSCSPISGHRSVSWYQQTPGQGLQFLFEYFSETQRNKGNFPGRFSGRQFSNSRSEMNVSTLELGDSALYLCASRLTSGSADTQYFGPGTRLTVL.